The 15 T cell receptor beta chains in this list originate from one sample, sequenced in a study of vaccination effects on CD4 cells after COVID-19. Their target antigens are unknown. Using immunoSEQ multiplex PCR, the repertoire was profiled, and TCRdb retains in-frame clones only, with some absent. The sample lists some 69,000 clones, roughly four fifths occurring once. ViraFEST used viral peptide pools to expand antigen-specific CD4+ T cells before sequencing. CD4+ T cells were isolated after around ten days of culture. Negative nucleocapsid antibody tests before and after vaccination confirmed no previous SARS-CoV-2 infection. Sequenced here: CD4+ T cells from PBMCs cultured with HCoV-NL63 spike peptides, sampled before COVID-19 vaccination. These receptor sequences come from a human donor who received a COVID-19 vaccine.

DNA of the CDR3: TGTGCCAGCAGTCCCCGCCCCTCATGGACACATGCGAACACCGGGGAGCTGTTTTTT. The encoded protein is CASSPRPSWTHANTGELFF. The V gene is TRBV6-6, the J gene TRBJ2-2; D is perhaps TRBD1 (5 bases). Trimming stripped 5 bases from V and 0 bases from J, with 22 bases between. The germline V gene encodes CDR1 MNHNY and CDR2 SVGAGI (reference sequence). CDR3 length: 19 residues.

Here the CDR3 reads CATSDFGVGGRNEQFF. The CDR3 nucleotides read TGTGCCACCAGTGATTTTGGCGTGGGGGGGCGGAATGAGCAGTTCTTC. The genes are TRBV24-1 and TRBJ2-1; weak D call: TRBD2 (7 bases). CDR3 size: 16 residues. The germline CDR1 and CDR2 sequences are KGHDR and SFDVKD. V lost 1 base and J 7 bases, leaving 16 bases between the germline ends.

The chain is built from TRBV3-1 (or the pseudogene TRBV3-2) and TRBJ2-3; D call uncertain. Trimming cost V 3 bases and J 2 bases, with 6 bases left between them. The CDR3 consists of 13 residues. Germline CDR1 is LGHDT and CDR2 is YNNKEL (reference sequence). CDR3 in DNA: TGTGCCAGCAGCCAGGGCCTCACAGATACGCAGTATTTT. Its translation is CASSQGLTDTQYF.

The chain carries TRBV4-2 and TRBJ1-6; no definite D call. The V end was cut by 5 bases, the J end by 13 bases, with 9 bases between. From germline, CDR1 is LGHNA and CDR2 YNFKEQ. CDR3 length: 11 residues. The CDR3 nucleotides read TGTGCCAGCAGCGACCCGCACCCCCTCCACTTT. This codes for CASSDPHPLHF.

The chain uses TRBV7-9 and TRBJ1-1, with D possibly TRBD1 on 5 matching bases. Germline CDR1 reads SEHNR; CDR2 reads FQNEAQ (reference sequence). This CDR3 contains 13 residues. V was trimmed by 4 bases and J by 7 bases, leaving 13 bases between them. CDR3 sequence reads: CASSSRGVDEAFF. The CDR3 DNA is TGTGCCAGCAGCTCACGGGGGGTTGATGAAGCTTTCTTT.

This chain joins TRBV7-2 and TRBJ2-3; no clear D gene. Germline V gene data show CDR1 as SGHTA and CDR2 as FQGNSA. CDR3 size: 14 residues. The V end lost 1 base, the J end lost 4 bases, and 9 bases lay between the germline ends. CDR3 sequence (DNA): TGTGCCAGCAGCTTAGGCCGTACACCAGATACGCAGTATTTT. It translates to CASSLGRTPDTQYF.

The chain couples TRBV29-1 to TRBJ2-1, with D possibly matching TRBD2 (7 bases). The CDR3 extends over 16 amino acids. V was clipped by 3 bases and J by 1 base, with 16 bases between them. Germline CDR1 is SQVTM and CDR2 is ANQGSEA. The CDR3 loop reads CSVEAGGRGSYNEQFF. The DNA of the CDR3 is TGCAGCGTTGAGGCCGGGGGGCGGGGATCCTACAATGAGCAGTTCTTC.

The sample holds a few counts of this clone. For the CDR3, the DNA is TGTGCCAGTAACCCGGGACAGGGTAATGAAAAACTGTTTTTT. It specifies CASNPGQGNEKLFF. The chain joins TRBV19 to TRBJ1-4, with 9 positions matching TRBD1. The V gene end was trimmed by 7 bases and the J gene end by 4 bases; junction bases not matched to a gene: 4. Germline loops: CDR1 LNHDA, CDR2 SQIVND (reference sequence). The CDR3 runs to 14 residues.

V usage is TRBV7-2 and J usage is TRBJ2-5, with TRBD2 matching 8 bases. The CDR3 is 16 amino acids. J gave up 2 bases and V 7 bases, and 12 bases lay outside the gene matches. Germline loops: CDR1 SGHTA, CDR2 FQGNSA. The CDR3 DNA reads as TGTGCCAGCACCAAAACACCGGGACTAGTGCAAGAGACCCAGTACTTC. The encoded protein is CASTKTPGLVQETQYF.

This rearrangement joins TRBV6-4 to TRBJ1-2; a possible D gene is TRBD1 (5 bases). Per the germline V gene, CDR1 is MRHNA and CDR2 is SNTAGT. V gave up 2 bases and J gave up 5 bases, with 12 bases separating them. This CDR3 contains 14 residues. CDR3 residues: CASSDGNEGYGYTF. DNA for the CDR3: TGTGCCAGCAGTGACGGCAATGAGGGGTATGGCTACACCTTC.

CDR3 residues: CASSLSGGSTDTQYF. The CDR3 DNA reads as TGTGCCAGCAGCTTAAGCGGGGGCAGCACAGATACGCAGTATTTT. The chain couples TRBV7-9 to TRBJ2-3, with 8 bases that match TRBD2. The V and J ends lost 2 bases and 0 bases, in that order; junction bases with no gene match: 1. The germline V gene has CDR1 SEHNR and CDR2 FQNEAQ (reference sequence). The CDR3 extends over 15 amino acids. The full variable domain, with the rest looked up from reference TRBV7-9 and TRBJ2-3, is DTGVSQNPRHKITKRGQNVTFRCDPISEHNRLYWYRQTLGQGPEFLTYFQNEAQLEKSRLLSDRFSAERPKGSFSTLEIQRTEQGDSAMYLCASSLSGGSTDTQYFGPGTRLTVL.

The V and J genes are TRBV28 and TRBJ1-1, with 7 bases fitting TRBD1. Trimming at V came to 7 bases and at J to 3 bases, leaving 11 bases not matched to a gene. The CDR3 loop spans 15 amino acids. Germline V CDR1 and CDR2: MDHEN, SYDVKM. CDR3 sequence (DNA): TGTGCCAGCACCGTTTATGTAGGGGGCGACACTGAAGCTTTCTTT. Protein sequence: CASTVYVGGDTEAFF.

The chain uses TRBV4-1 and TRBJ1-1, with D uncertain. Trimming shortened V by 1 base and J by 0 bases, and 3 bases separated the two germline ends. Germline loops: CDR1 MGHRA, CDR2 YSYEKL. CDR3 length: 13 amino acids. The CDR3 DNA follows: TGCGCCAGCAGCCAAGGGGTGAACACTGAAGCTTTCTTT. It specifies CASSQGVNTEAFF.

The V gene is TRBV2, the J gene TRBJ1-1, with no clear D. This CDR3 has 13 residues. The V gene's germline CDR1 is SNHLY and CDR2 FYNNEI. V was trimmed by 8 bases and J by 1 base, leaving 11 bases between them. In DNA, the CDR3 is TGTGCCAGCGATTTCATGGGGAACACTGAAGCTTTCTTT. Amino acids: CASDFMGNTEAFF.

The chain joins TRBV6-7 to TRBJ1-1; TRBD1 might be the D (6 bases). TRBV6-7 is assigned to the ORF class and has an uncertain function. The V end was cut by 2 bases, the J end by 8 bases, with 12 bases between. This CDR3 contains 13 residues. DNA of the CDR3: TGTGCCAGCAGTTACCCTGCGACAGGCGAAGCTTTCTTT. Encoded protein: CASSYPATGEAFF.